This TCR beta chain was captured by sequencing in a study of T cell repertoires in cytomegalovirus infection. Turning to the study itself: Recently described HLA-C-restricted plus well-studied HLA-B-restricted CMV epitopes were used. A matching HLA type, together with CMV infection, was signaled by public TCR beta signatures. Findings of the study overall: Ex vivo responses were dominated by HLA-C-restricted CMV-specific TCR beta clonotypes. Carriers of CMV and the relevant HLA type were discriminated by public TCR beta frequency.

TCRdb independently ran MiXCR on the reads; one entry per CDR3 protein. Here the sample spans fewer than 1,000,000 distinct CDR3 sequences, 31% being singletons. The trim removed 4 bases at V and 4 bases at J, leaving 11 bases unmatched. The CDR3 totals 16 residues. Per the germline V gene, CDR1 is MNHNS and CDR2 is SASEGT. Turning to this clonotype: Its specificity is not known.

The gene calls are TRBV6-1 and TRBJ1-2; 8 nucleotides line up with TRBD1. The sample consisted of cultured CD8+ T cells from PBMCs, taken from culture after CMV antigen stimulation. The clonotype was recovered from a human donor in good health (CMV status not recorded). Some clones in this sample may be carry-over from other donors' samples. The CDR3 sequence: CASSGWGQADLYGYTF. In DNA, the CDR3 is TGTGCCAGCAGTGGTTGGGGACAGGCCGACCTCTATGGCTACACCTTC.